This TCR beta chain was sequenced in a study of blood T cells in healthy people across ages. General study results and limits: Per million T cells, TCR beta diversity dropped roughly linearly as age increased. When one million T cells were used, diversity estimates were thought to be underestimates.

This clonotype appeared a few times. Its antigen is still unknown. Each donor had around 10 milliliters of peripheral blood drawn. Primers used in a second PCR of roughly 6 to 12 cycles were a sample-barcoded 5' primer and a J-beta primer mix. TCRdb redid the calling of the 5' RACE reads with MiXCR, one entry per CDR3 protein. The sample comprises approximately 900,000 distinct CDR3 sequences, around 48% of which are singletons, and around 15% rests with the top ten. The CDR3 consists of 15 residues. Germline V gives CDR1 SGHNT, CDR2 YENEEA. The V segment lost 4 bases and the J segment 4 bases; nucleotides outside the gene matches: 7.

The rearrangement links TRBV11-3 to TRBJ2-4; 7 nucleotides agree with TRBD1. The source material was blood. The receptor was isolated from a young man in good health. CDR3 amino acids: CASSSNRQGKNIQYF. The CDR3, as DNA: TGTGCCAGCAGCTCCAATAGACAGGGTAAAAACATTCAGTACTTC.